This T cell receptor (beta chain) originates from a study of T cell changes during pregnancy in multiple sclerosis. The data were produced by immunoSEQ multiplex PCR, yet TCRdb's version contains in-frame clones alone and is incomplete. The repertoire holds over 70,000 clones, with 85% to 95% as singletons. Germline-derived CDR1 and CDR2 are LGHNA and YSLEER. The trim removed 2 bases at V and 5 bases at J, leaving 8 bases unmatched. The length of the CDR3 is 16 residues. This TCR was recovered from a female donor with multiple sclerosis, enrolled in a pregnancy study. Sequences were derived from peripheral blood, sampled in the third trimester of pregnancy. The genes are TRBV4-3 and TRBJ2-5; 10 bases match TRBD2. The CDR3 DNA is TGCGCCAGCAGCCAATCTACTAGCGGGATATCTGAGACCCAGTACTTC. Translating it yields CASSQSTSGISETQYF.